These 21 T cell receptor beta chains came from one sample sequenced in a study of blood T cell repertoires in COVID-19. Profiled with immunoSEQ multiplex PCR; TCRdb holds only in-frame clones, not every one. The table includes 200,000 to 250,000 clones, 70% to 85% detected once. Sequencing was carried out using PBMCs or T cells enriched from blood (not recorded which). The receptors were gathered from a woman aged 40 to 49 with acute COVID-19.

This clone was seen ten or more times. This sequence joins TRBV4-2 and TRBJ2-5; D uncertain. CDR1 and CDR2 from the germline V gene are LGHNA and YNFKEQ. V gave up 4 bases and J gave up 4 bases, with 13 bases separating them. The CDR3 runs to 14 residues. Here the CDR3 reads CASSPKTFLETQYF. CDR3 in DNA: TGTGCCAGCAGCCCAAAGACTTTCCTAGAGACCCAGTACTTC.

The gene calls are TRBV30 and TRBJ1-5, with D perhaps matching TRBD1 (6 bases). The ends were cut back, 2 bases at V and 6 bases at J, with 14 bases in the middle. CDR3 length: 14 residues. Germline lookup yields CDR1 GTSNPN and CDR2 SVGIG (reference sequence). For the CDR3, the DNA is TGTGCCTGGAGTCAGGGGTCTTGGAGTCAGCCCCAGCATTTT. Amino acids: CAWSQGSWSQPQHF. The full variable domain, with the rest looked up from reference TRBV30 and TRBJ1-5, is SQTIHQWPATLVQPVGSPLSLECTVEGTSNPNLYWYRQAAGRGLQLLFYSVGIGQISSEVPQNLSASRPQDRQFILSSKKLLLSDSGFYLCAWSQGSWSQPQHFGDGTRLSIL.

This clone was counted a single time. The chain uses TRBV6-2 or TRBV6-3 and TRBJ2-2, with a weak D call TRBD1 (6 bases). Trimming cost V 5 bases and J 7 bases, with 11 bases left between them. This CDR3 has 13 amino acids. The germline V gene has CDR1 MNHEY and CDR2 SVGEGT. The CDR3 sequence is CASSLGGNGELFF. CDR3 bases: TGTGCCAGCAGTCTAGGGGGAAACGGGGAGCTGTTTTTT.

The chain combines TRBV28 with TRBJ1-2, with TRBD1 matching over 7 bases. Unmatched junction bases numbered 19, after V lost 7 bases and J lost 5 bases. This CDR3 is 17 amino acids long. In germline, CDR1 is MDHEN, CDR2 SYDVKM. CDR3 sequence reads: CASTLPRATGRRYGYTF. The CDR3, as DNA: TGTGCCAGCACCCTCCCCCGCGCGACAGGGAGAAGATATGGCTACACCTTC.

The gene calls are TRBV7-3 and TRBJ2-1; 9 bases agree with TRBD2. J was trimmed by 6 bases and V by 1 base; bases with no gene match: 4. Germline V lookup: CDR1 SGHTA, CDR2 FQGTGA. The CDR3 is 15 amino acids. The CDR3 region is CASSLSRGRGNEQFF. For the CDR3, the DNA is TGTGCCAGCAGCTTAAGCCGCGGGAGGGGCAATGAGCAGTTCTTC.

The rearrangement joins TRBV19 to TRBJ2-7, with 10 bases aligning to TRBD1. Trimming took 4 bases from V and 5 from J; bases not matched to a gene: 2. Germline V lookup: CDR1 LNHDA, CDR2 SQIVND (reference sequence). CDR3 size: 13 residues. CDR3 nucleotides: TGTGCCAGTAGTACCGGGACAGGGGACGAGCAGTACTTC. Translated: CASSTGTGDEQYF.

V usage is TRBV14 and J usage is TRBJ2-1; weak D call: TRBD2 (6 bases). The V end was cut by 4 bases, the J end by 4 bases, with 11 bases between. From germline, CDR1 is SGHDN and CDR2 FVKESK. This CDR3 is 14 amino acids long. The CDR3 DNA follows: TGTGCCAGCAGCCTTAGGGGACTGTACAATGAGCAGTTCTTC. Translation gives CASSLRGLYNEQFF.

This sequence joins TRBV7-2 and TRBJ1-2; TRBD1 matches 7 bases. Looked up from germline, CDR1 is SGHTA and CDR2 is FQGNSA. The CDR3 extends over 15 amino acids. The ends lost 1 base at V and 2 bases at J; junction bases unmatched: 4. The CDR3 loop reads CASSLGSQGNYGYTF. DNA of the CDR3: TGTGCCAGCAGCTTAGGATCACAGGGGAACTATGGCTACACCTTC. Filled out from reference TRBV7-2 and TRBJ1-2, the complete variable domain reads GAGVSQSPSNKVTEKGKDVELRCDPISGHTALYWYRQSLGQGLEFLIYFQGNSAPDKSGLPSDRFSAERTGGSVSTLTIQRTQQEDSAVYLCASSLGSQGNYGYTFGSGTRLTVV.

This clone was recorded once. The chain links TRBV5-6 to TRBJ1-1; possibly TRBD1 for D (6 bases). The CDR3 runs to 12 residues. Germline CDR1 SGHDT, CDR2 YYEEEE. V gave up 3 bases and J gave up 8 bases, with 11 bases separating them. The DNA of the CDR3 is TGTGCCAGCAGCTCGTGGGACAACGAAGCTTTCTTT. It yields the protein CASSSWDNEAFF.

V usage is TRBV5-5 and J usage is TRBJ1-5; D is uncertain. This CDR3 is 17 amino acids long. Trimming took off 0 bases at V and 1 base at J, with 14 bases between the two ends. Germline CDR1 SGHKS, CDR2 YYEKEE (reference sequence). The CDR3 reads CASSLERVVGSNQPQHF. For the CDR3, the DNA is TGTGCCAGCAGCTTGGAGAGGGTAGTAGGGAGCAATCAGCCCCAGCATTTT.

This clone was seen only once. The CDR3 bases are TGTGCCAGTAGTTCCGGGACAGTAGGGCAGCCCCAGCATTTT. Translation: CASSSGTVGQPQHF. The chain couples TRBV19 to TRBJ1-5; 7 positions agree with TRBD1. There are 14 residues in the CDR3. The trim removed 5 bases at V and 7 bases at J, leaving 8 bases unmatched. The germline V gene has CDR1 LNHDA and CDR2 SQIVND (reference sequence).

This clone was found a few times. The CDR3 spells CASSLDGRQTEAFF. The CDR3 DNA reads TGCGCCAGCAGCTTGGACGGTCGTCAAACTGAAGCTTTCTTT. This chain uses TRBV5-1 with TRBJ1-1; D gene uncertain. Germline-derived CDR1 and CDR2 are SGHRS and YFSETQ. V lost 0 bases and J 5 bases, leaving 11 bases between the germline ends. The CDR3 runs 14 residues.

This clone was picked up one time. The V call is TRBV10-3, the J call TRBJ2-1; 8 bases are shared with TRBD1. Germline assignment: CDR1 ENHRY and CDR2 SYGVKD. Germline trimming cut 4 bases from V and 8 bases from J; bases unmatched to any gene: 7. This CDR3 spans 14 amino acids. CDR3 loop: CAISVRQGAHEQFF. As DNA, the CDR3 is TGTGCCATCAGTGTTCGGCAGGGGGCCCATGAGCAGTTCTTC.

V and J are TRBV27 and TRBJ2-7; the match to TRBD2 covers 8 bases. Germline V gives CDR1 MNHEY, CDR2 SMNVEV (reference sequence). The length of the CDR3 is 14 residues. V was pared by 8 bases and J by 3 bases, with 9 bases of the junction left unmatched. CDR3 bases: TGTGCCAGCTCTTTAGCGGGGACCTTCTACGAGCAGTACTTC. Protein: CASSLAGTFYEQYF.

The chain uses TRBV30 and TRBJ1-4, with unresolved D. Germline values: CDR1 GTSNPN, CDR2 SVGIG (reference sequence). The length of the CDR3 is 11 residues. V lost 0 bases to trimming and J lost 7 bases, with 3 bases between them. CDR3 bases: TGTGCCTGGAGTGTACTTGAAAAACTGTTTTTT. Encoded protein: CAWSVLEKLFF.

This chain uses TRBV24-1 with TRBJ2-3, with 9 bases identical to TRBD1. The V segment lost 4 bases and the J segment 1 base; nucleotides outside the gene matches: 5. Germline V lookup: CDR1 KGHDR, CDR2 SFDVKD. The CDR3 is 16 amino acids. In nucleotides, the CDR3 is TGTGCCACCAGTGACCAACGGACAGGGGGCACAGATACGCAGTATTTT. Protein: CATSDQRTGGTDTQYF.

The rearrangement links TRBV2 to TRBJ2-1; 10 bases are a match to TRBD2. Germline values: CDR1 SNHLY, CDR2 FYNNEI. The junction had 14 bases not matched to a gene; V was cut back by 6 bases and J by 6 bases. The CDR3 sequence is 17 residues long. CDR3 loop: CASSPLSGLALINEQFF. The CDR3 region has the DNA TGTGCCAGCAGCCCCTTATCGGGACTAGCGCTAATCAATGAGCAGTTCTTC.

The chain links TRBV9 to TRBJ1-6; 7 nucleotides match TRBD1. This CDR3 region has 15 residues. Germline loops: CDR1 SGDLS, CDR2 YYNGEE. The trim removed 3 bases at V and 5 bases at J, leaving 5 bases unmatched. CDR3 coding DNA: TGTGCCAGCAGCGCCGGGACAGAACATAATTCACCCCTCCACTTT. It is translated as CASSAGTEHNSPLHF.

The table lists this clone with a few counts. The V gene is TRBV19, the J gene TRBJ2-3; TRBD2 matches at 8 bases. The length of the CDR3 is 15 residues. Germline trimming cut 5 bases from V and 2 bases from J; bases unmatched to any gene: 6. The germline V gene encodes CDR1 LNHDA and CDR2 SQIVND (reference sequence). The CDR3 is CASSSPGLATDTQYF. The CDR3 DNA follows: TGTGCCAGTAGTTCTCCAGGACTAGCCACAGATACGCAGTATTTT.

The CDR3 sequence: CAWSSSQTGSGNTIYF. The CDR3 region has the DNA TGTGCCTGGAGTAGCTCTCAGACAGGGTCAGGAAACACCATATATTTT. The V gene is TRBV30, the J gene TRBJ1-3, with TRBD1 matching 7 bases. Germline values: CDR1 GTSNPN, CDR2 SVGIG (reference sequence). V was clipped by 2 bases and J by 4 bases; unmatched bases: 11. The CDR3 spans 16 residues.

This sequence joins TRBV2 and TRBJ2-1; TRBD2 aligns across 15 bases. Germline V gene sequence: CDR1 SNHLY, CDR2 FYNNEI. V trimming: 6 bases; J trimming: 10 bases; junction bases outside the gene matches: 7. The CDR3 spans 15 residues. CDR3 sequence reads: CASSLRTSGGGEQFF. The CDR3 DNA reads TGTGCCAGCAGCCTGAGGACTAGCGGGGGGGGAGAGCAGTTCTTC.